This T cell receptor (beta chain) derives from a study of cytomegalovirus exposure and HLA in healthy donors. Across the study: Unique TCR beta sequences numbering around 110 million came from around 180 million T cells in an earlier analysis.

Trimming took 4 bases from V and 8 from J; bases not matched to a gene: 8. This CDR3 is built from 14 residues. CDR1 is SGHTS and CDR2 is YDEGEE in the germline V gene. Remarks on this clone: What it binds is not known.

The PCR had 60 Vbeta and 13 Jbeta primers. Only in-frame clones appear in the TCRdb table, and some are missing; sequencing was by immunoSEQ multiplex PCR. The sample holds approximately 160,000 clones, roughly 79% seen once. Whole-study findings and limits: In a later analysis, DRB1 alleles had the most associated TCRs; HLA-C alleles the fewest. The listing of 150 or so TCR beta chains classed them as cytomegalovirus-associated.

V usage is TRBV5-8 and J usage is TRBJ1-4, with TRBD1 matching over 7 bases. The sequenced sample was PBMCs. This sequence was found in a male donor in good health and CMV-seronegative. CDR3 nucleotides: TGTGCCAGCAGCCACAGGGGACGTAAGGAAAAACTGTTTTTT. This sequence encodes CASSHRGRKEKLFF. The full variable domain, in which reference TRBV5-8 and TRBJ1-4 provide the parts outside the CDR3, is EAGVTQSPTHLIKTRGQQATLRCSPISGHTSVYWYQQALGLGLQFLLWYDEGEERNRGNFPPRFSGRQFPNYSSELNVNALELEDSALYLCASSHRGRKEKLFFGSGTQLSVL.